This is a list of T cell receptor beta chains from one sample in a study of control samples from healthy donors and cancer patients. The data were produced by immunoSEQ multiplex PCR, yet TCRdb's version contains in-frame clones alone and is incomplete. The sample carries some 150,000 clones, about 90% recorded once. The sample was blood. The receptors originated from a man aged 18 to 30 in good health. Each CDR3 is given without its conserved first and last residue. The size of a clone is reported for some rows only, either as once, few or many, or as a class for expanded clones.

>TRBJ1-3|TRBV9|-
ASSATAAGNTIY
>TRBJ2-7|TRBV6-6|once
ASSMSYEQY
>TRBJ2-5|TRBV15|-
ATSRDGYQETQY
>TRBJ2-5|TRBV7-9|-
ASSLLGQETQY
>TRBJ1-2|TRBV2|-
ASSGEYGYT
>TRBJ2-2|TRBV12-3/TRBV12-4|-
ASRSGGELF
>TRBJ2-7|TRBV14|-
ASSQRGTGASSYEQY
>TRBJ1-2|TRBV27|-
ASSLKGGGYT
>TRBJ2-7|TRBV20-1|-
SASRPGGLSYEQY
>TRBJ2-7|TRBV5-4|-
ASSNTGPFSYEQY
>TRBJ1-1|TRBV4-2|once
ASSQDRGTVLHMEAF
>TRBJ2-3|TRBV15|once
ATSRRDRDTDTQY
>TRBJ1-1|TRBV28|-
ASSFSTGGGNTEAF
>TRBJ2-7|TRBV27|-
ASSSNTRGNEQY
>TRBJ1-1|TRBV19|few
ASSTYLDAF
>TRBJ1-3|TRBV3-1/TRBV3-2|-
ASSRTTSGNTIY
>TRBJ2-5|TRBV4-3|-
ASSQDWEGQETQY
>TRBJ2-2|TRBV3-1/TRBV3-2|once
ASSQGLAVTGELF
>TRBJ1-5|TRBV27|-
ASSLFGTPNQPQH